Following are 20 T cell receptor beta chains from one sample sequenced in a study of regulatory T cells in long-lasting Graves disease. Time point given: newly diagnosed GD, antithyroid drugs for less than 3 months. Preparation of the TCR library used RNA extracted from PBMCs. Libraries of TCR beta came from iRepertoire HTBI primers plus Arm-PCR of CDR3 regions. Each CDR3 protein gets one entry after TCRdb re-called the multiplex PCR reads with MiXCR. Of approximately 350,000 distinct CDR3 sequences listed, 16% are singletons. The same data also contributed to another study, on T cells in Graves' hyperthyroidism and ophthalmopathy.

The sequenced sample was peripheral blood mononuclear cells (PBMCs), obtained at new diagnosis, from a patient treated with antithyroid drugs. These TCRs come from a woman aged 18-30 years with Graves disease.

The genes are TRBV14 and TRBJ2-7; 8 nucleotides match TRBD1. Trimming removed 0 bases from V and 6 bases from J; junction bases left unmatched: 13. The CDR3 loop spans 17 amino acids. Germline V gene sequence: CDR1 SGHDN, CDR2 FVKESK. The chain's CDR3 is CASSQDRTGRRVGEQYF. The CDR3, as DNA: TGTGCCAGCAGCCAAGATCGGACAGGGAGAAGGGTCGGCGAGCAGTACTTC. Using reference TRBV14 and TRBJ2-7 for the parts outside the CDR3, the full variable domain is EAGVTQFPSHSVIEKGQTVTLRCDPISGHDNLYWYRRVMGKEIKFLLHFVKESKQDESGMPNNRFLAERTGGTYSTLKVQPAELEDSGVYFCASSQDRTGRRVGEQYFGPGTRLTVT.

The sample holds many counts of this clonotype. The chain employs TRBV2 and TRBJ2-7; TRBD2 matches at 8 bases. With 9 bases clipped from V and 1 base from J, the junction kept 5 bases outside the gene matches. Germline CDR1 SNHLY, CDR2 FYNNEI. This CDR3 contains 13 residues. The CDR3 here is CARGTRGSYEQYF. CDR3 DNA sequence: TGTGCCAGGGGGACTAGAGGGTCCTACGAGCAGTACTTC.

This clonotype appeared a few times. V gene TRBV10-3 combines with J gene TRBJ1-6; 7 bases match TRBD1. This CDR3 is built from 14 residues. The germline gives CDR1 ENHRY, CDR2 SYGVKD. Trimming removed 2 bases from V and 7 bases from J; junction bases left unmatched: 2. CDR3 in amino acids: CAISEQGGNSPLHF. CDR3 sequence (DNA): TGTGCCATCAGTGAGCAGGGGGGGAATTCACCCCTCCACTTT.

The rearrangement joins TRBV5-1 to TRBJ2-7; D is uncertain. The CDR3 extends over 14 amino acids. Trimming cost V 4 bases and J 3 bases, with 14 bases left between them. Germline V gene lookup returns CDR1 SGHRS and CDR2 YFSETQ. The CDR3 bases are TGCGCCAGCAGCCCAGGTCGGAGTTACTACGAGCAGTACTTC. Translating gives CASSPGRSYYEQYF. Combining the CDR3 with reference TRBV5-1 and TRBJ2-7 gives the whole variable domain KAGVTQTPRYLIKTRGQQVTLSCSPISGHRSVSWYQQTPGQGLQFLFEYFSETQRNKGNFPGRFSGRQFSNSRSEMNVSTLELGDSALYLCASSPGRSYYEQYFGPGTRLTVT.

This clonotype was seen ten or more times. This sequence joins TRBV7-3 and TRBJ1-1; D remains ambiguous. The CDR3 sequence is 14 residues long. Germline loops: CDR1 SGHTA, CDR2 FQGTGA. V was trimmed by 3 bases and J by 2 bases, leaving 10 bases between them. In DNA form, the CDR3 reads TGTGCCAGCAGCTTTGGAGGGTTTAACACTGAAGCTTTCTTT. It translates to CASSFGGFNTEAFF. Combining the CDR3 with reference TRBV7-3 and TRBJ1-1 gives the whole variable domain GAGVSQTPSNKVTEKGKYVELRCDPISGHTALYWYRQSLGQGPEFLIYFQGTGAADDSGLPNDRFFAVRPEGSVSTLKIQRTERGDSAVYLCASSFGGFNTEAFFGQGTRLTVV.

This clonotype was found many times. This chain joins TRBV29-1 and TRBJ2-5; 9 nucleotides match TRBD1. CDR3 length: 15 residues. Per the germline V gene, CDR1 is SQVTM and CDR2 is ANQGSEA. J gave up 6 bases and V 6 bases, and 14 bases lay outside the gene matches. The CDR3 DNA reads TGCAGCGTCGACACCGGGACAGGGAATATGAAGACCCAGTACTTC. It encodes CSVDTGTGNMKTQYF.

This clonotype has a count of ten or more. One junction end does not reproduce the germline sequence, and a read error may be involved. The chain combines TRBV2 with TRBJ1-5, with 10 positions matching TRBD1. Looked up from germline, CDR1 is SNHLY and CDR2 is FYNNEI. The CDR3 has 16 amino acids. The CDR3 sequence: CASREGQGVSNQPQHF. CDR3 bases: TGTGCCAGCAGAGAAGGACAGGGGGTAAGCAATCAGCCCCAGCATTTT. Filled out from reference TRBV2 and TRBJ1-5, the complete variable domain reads EPEVTQTPSHQVTQMGQEVILRCVPISNHLYFYWYRQILGQKVEFLVSFYNNEISEKSEIFDDQFSVERPDGSNFTLKIRSTKLEDSAMYFCASREGQGVSNQPQHFGDGTRLSIL.

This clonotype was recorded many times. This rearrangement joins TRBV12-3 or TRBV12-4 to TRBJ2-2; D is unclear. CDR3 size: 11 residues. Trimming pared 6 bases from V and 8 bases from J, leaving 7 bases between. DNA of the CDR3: TGTGCCAGCAGCCCCAGGGGGGAGCTGTTTTTT. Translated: CASSPRGELFF.

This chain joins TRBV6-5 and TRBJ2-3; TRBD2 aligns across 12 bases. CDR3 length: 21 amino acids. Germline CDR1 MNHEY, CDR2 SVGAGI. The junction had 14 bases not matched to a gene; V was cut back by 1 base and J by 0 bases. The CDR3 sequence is CASSYLGPSSGGEPSTDTQYF. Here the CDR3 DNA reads TGTGCCAGCAGTTACTTAGGACCCTCTAGCGGGGGGGAACCTAGCACAGATACGCAGTATTTT.

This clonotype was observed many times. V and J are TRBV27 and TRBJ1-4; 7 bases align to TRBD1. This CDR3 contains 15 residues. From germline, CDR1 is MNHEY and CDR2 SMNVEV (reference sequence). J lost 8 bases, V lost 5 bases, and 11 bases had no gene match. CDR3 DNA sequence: TGTGCCAGCAGTCCCACAGGGGCAACGAGCGAAAAACTGTTTTTT. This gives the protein CASSPTGATSEKLFF.

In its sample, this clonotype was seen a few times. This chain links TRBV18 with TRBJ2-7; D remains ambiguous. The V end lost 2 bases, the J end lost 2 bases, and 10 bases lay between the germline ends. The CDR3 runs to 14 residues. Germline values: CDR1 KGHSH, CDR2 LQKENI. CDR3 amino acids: CASSPTPIAYEQYF. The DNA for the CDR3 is TGTGCCAGCTCACCAACCCCCATCGCCTACGAGCAGTACTTC. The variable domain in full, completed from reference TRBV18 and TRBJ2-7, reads NAGVMQNPRHLVRRRGQEARLRCSPMKGHSHVYWYRQLPEEGLKFMVYLQKENIIDESGMPKERFSAEFPKEGPSILRIQQVVRGDSAAYFCASSPTPIAYEQYFGPGTRLTVT.

This chain's CDR3 is CSARDISGNTIYF. CDR3 sequence (DNA): TGCAGTGCTAGGGACATCTCTGGAAACACCATATATTTT. The chain carries TRBV20-1 and TRBJ1-3; the D gene is possibly TRBD1 (5 bases). The CDR3 has 13 amino acids. Trimming took off 3 bases at V and 0 bases at J, with 6 bases between the two ends. Germline assignment: CDR1 DFQATT and CDR2 SNEGSKA (reference sequence).

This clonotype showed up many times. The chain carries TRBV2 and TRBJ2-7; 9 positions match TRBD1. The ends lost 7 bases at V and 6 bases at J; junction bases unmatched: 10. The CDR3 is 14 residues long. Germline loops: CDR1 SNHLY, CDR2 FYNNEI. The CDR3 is CASIRGQGLSEQYF. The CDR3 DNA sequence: TGTGCCAGCATAAGGGGACAGGGCTTGTCCGAGCAGTACTTC.

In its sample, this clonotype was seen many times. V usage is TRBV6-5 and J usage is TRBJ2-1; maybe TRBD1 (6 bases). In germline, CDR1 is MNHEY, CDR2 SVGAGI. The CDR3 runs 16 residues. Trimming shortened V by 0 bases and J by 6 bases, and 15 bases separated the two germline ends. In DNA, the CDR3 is TGTGCCAGCAGTTACTCGCACAGGGCAGTCACCAATGAGCAGTTCTTC. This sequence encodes CASSYSHRAVTNEQFF.

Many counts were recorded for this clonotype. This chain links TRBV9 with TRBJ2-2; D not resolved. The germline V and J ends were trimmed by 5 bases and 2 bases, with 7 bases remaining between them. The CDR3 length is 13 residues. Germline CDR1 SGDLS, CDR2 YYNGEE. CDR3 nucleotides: TGTGCCAGCAGGCCGGACAACACCGGGGAGCTGTTTTTT. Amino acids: CASRPDNTGELFF.

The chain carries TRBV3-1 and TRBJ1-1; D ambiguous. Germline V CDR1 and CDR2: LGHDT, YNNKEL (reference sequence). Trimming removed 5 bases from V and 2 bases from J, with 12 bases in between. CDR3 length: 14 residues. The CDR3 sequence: CASSRARDNTEAFF. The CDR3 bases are TGTGCCAGCAGCAGGGCGCGGGATAACACTGAAGCTTTCTTT.

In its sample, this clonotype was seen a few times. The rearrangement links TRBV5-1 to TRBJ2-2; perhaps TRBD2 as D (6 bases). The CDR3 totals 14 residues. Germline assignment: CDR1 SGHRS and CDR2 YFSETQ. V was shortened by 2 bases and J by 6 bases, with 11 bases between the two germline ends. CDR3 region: CASSLRGEAGELFF. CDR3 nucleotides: TGCGCCAGCAGCTTACGAGGGGAGGCCGGGGAGCTGTTTTTT.

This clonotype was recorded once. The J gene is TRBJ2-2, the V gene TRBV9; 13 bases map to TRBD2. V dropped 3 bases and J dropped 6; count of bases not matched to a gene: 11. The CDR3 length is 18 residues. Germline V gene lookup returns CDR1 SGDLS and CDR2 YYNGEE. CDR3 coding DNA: TGTGCCAGCAGCGCGGGCCCGACTAGCGGGGGGCAGGCCGGGGAGCTGTTTTTT. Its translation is CASSAGPTSGGQAGELFF.

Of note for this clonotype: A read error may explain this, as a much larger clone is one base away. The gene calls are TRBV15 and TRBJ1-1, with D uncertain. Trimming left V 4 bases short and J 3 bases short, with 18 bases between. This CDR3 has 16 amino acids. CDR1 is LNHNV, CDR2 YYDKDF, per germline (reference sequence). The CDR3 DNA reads TGTGCCACCAGCATCGGAGGGTTTCGGACGTACACTGAAGCTTTCTTT. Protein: CATSIGGFRTYTEAFF.

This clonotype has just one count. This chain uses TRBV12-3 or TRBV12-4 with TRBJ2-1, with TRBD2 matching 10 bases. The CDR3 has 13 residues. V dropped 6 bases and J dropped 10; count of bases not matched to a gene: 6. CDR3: CASRLAGREEQFF. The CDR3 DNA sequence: TGTGCCAGCAGACTAGCGGGGCGAGAAGAGCAGTTCTTC.